This record concerns one T cell receptor beta chain sequence. What it binds is unknown. Some clones are missing from TCRdb's copy, which holds only in-frame ones; the method was immunoSEQ multiplex PCR. The data contain 150,000 to 180,000 clones, approximately 86% of them singletons. Per germline, CDR1 SGHAT and CDR2 FQNNGV. This CDR3 region has 16 residues. The germline V and J ends were trimmed by 5 bases and 1 base, with 17 bases remaining between them. This specimen comes from a study of cytomegalovirus exposure and HLA in healthy donors. Whole-study results and caveats: Later, an analysis found that TCR clusters from the first cohort tended to co-occur in the roughly 130 validation repertoires. Reports described diagnosis of cytomegalovirus status by the classifier as highly specific and sensitive.

Sequenced sample: PBMCs. The chain couples TRBV11-2 to TRBJ1-1; a possible D gene is TRBD1 (6 bases). The receptor's source is a young man in good health and CMV-seropositive. The CDR3 spells CASSGTGLVGNTEAFF. Written as DNA, the CDR3 is TGTGCCAGCAGCGGCACAGGGCTCGTTGGGAACACTGAAGCTTTCTTT.